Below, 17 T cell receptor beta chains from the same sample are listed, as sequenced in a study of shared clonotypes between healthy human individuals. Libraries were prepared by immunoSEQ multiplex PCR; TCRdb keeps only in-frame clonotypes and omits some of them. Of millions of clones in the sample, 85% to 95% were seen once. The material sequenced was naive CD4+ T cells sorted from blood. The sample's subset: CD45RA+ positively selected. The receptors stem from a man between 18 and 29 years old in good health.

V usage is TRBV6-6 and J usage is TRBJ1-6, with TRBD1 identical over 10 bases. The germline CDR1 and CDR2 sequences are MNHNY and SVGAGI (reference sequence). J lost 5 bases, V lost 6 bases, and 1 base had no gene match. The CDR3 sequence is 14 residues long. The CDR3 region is CASRGQGNNSPLHF. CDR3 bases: TGTGCCAGCAGGGGACAGGGGAATAATTCACCCCTCCACTTT.

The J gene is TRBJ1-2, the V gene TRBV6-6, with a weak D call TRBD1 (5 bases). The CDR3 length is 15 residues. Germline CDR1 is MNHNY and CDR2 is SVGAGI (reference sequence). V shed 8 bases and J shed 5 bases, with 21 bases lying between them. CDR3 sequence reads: CASYSRGDRTYGYTF. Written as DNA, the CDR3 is TGTGCCAGCTACTCTCGAGGGGACCGGACGTATGGCTACACCTTC.

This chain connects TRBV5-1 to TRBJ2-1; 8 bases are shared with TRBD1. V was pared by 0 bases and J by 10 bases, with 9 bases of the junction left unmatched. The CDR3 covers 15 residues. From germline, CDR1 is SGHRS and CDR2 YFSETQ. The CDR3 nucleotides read TGCGCCAGCAGCTTGGAGGGACAGGCTGTCGAGGAGCAGTTCTTC. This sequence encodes CASSLEGQAVEEQFF.

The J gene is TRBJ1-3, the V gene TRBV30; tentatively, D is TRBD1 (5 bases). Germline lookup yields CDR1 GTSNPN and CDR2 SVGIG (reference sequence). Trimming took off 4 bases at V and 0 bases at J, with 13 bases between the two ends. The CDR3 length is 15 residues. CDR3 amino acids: CAWKTETYSGNTIYF. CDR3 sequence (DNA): TGTGCCTGGAAGACAGAAACTTACTCTGGAAACACCATATATTTT.

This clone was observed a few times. CDR3 loop: CSVEGRSFSLAFF. CDR3 coding DNA: TGCAGCGTTGAAGGCAGGTCGTTCTCGTTAGCTTTCTTT. This rearrangement joins TRBV29-1 to TRBJ1-1; D uncertain. From germline, CDR1 is SQVTM and CDR2 ANQGSEA. The CDR3 has 13 residues. V gave up 1 base and J gave up 10 bases, with 16 bases separating them.

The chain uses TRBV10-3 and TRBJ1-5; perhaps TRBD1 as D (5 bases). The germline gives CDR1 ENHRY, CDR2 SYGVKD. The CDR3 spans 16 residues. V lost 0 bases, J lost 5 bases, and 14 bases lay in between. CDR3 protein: CAISESGRTHDQPQHF. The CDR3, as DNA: TGTGCCATCAGTGAGTCGGGTAGGACACACGATCAGCCCCAGCATTTT.

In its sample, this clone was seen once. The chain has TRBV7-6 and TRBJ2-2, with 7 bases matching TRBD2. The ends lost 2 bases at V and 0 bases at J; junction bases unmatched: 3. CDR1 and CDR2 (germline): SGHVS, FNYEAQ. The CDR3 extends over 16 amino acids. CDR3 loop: CASSLSSGTNTGELFF. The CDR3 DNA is TGTGCCAGCAGCTTATCTAGCGGTACGAACACCGGGGAGCTGTTTTTT.

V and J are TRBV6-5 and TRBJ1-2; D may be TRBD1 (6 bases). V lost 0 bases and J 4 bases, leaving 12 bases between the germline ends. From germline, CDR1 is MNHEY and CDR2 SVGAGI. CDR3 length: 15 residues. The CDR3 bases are TGTGCCAGCAGTTACTCTCCAGGGGCTGGCTATGGCTACACCTTC. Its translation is CASSYSPGAGYGYTF.

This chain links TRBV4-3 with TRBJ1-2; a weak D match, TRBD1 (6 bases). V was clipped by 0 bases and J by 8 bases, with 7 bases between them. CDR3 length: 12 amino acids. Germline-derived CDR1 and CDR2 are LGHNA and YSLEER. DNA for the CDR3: TGCGCCAGCAGCCAAGAGGGACACGGCTACACCTTC. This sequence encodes CASSQEGHGYTF.

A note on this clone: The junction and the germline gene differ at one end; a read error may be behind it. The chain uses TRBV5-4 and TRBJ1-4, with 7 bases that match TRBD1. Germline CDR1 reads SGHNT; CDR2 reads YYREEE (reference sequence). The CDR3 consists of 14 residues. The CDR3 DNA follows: TGTGCCGGCAGCCCCCAGGGGGGGAATGAAAAACTGTTTTTT. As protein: CAGSPQGGNEKLFF.

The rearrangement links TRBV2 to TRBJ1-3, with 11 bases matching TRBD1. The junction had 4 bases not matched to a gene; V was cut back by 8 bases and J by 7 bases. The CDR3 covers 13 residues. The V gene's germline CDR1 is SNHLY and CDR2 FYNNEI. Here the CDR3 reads CASLGDRGNTIYF. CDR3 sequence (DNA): TGTGCCAGCCTTGGGGACAGGGGGAACACCATATATTTT.

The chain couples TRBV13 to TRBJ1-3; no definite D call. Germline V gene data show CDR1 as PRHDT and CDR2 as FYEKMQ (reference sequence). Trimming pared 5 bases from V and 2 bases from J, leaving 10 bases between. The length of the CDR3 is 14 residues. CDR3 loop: CASSRKPPGNTIYF. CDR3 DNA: TGTGCCAGCAGCCGGAAACCCCCTGGAAACACCATATATTTT.

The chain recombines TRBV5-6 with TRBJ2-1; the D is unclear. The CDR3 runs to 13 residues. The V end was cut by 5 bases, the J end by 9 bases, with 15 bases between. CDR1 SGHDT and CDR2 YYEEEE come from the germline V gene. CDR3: CASSYESIGEQFF. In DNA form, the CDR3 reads TGTGCCAGCAGTTACGAGAGCATCGGTGAGCAGTTCTTC.

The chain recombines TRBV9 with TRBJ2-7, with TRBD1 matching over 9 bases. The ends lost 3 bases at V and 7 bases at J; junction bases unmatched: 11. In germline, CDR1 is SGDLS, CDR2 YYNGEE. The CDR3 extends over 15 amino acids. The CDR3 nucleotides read TGTGCCAGCAGCGCGGGACAGGGACGGTTGGAGGAGCAGTACTTC. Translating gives CASSAGQGRLEEQYF. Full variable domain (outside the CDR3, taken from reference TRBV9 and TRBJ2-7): DSGVTQTPKHLITATGQRVTLRCSPRSGDLSVYWYQQSLDQGLQFLIQYYNGEERAKGNILERFSAQQFPDLHSELNLSSLELGDSALYFCASSAGQGRLEEQYFGPGTRLTVT.

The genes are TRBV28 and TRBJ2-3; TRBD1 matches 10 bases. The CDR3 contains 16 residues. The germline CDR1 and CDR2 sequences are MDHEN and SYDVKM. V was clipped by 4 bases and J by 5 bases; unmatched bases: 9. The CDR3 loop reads CASSYLPGQGIDTQYF. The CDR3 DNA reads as TGTGCCAGCAGTTACCTCCCGGGACAGGGGATAGATACGCAGTATTTT.

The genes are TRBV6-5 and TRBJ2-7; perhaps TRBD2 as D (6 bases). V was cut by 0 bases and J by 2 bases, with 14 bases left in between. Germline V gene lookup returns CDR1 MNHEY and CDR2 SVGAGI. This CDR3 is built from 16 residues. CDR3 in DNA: TGTGCCAGCAGTTACTCTTCGTCCGGGACTGCCTACGAGCAGTACTTC. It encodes CASSYSSSGTAYEQYF.

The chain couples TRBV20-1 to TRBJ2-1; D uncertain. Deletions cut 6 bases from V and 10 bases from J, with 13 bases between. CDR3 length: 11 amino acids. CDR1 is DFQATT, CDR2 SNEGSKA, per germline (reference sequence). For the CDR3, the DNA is TGCAGTGCGCGCCCTGGTGGAGAGCAGTTCTTC. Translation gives CSARPGGEQFF.